This TCR beta chain was sequenced in a study of OX40 agonist ivuxolimab in advanced cancers. For the study at large: All patients had ivuxolimab intravenously every 2 weeks at 0.01 to 10 mg/kg.

Remarks on this clone: Its antigen is still unknown.

The germline V gene has CDR1 SGHNT and CDR2 YENEEA. The CDR3 loop spans 15 amino acids. V lost 6 bases to trimming and J lost 7 bases; unmatched junction nucleotides: 11. Blood sampling took place at baseline, cycle 4 day 1, and cycle 7 day 1. Profiled with immunoSEQ multiplex PCR; TCRdb holds only in-frame clones, not every one. The sample has about 61,000 clones; 80% to 85% are singletons. General study points: Expanded clones belonging to CD8+ T cells outnumbered, on average, those of CD4+.

The clonotype was recovered from an adult with an advanced solid tumor such as melanoma, head and neck, liver or kidney cancer. The source material was CD4+ or CD8+ T cells sorted from blood, sampled in a trial of the OX40 agonist ivuxolimab. The chain employs TRBV11-3 and TRBJ2-2; 7 positions match TRBD1. The CDR3 nucleotides are TGTGCCAGCAGTCGTCGACAGGGTAGGGGCGGGGAGCTGTTTTTT. Translated, it gives CASSRRQGRGGELFF.